This record covers a single TCR beta chain. Its antigen is unidentified. Germline CDR1 reads SGHVS; CDR2 reads FQNEAQ. V lost 5 bases, J lost 0 bases, and 4 bases stayed unmatched. The CDR3 has 15 residues. The sample originates from a study of T cell repertoires in cytomegalovirus infection. Turning to the study itself: CMV infection plus the matching HLA type was flagged by public TCR beta signatures.

General observations from the study: CMV-specific TCR beta clonotypes restricted by HLA-C dominated the ex vivo response. People with CMV and the relevant HLA were identified by cumulative public TCR beta family frequency.

In TCRdb, the reads were re-called with MiXCR into one record per CDR3 protein. The table shows approximately 170,000 distinct CDR3 sequences, with 13% to 15% occurring only once. The sequencing input was PBMCs. This sequence was found in a human donor in good health (CMV status not recorded). Some clones in this sample may be carry-over from other donors' samples. The J gene is TRBJ2-3, the V gene TRBV7-8; 8 positions match TRBD2. The CDR3 DNA follows: TGTGCCAGCAGCCCCCGGGGGGGGAGCACAGATACGCAGTATTTT. This codes for CASSPRGGSTDTQYF.